This TCR beta chain was observed in a study of long-term antiretroviral therapy in people with HIV. With survey level as its setting, the immunoSEQ assay was v3.0. Libraries were prepared by immunoSEQ multiplex PCR; TCRdb keeps only in-frame clonotypes and omits some of them. The table lists about 11,000 clones, roughly three quarters of them singletons. A note on this clone: As yet, its antigen is unknown.

Findings and limits, study-wide: Diversity rose after ART but stayed below transplant donor controls. Pre-ART expanded clones dominated the repertoire at every time point.

The length of the CDR3 is 15 residues. Germline-derived CDR1 and CDR2 are MNHEY and SVGAGI. Trimming stripped 0 bases from V and 2 bases from J, with 11 bases between. The sample was unsorted PBMCs, taken at the start of antiretroviral therapy, before treatment. The sequence was obtained from a man aged 25-45 years with HIV. The chain combines TRBV6-5 with TRBJ2-7; TRBD1 or TRBD2 may be the D gene (5 bases each). The CDR3 DNA sequence: TGTGCCAGCAGTTACTCTGCTCAGGGAGCCTACGAGCAGTACTTC. This gives the protein CASSYSAQGAYEQYF.